One TCR beta chain is described in this entry. Profiling relied on immunoSEQ multiplex PCR, and the TCRdb table lists in-frame clones only, not all of them. The sample has roughly 2.1 million clones; around 93% are singletons. This entry is derived from a study of shared clonotypes between healthy human individuals. Study in general: Three men and a couple of women, aged 18 to 49, were donors.

Naive CD8 cells lacked CD45RO and underwent positive selection for CCR7, leaving out terminally differentiated effector memory CD45RA+ cells. Germline CDR1 reads LNHDA; CDR2 reads SQIVND (reference sequence). V lost 6 bases and J lost 3; bases outside the gene matches: 7. CDR3 length equals 15 residues. The sample comprised naive CD8+ T cells from PBMCs. The V call is TRBV19, the J call TRBJ2-7; 11 bases are shared with TRBD2. The receptor was derived from a man aged 18 to 35 in good health. Some clones in this sample may be carry-over from other donors' samples. CDR3 in DNA: TGTGCCAGTAGCGAGACCGGGACTAGCGGCTACGAGCAGTACTTC. Translating it yields CASSETGTSGYEQYF.